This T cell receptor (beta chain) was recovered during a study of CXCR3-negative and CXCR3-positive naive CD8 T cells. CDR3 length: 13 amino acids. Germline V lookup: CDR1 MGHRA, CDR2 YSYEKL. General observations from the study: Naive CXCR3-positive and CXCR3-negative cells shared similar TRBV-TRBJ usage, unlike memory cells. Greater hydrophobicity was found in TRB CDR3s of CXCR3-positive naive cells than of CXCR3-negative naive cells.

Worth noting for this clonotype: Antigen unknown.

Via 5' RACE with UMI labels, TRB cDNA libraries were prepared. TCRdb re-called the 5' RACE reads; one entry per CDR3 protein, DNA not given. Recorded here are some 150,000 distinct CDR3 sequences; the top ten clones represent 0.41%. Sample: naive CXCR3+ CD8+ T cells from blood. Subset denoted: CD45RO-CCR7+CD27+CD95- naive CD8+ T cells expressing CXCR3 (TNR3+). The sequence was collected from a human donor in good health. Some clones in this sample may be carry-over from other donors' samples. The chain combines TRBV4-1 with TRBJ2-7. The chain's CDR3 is CASSQGVDYEQYF.